This TCR beta chain was sequenced for a study of CD8+ T cells in alopecia areata. The CDR3 extends over 16 amino acids. The germline V gene encodes CDR1 SEHNR and CDR2 FQNEAQ (reference sequence). The junction had 6 bases not matched to a gene; V was cut back by 5 bases and J by 0 bases. Turning to this clone: The antigen remains undetermined.

The treatment: oral pan-JAK inhibitor, 5-10 mg twice daily. From PBMCs, CD4+ and CD8+ T cells were sorted. RNA extraction was followed by reverse transcription into cDNA, which acted as the sequencing template. This table comes from immunoSEQ multiplex PCR, and its TCRdb copy is limited to in-frame clones, with some not included. The table lists about 190,000 clones, around 56% of them singletons. The study, taken as a whole, reports: Scalp and blood samples kept many expanded lesional clones throughout tofacitinib.

V gene TRBV7-9 combines with J gene TRBJ1-1; 10 bases are shared with TRBD1. The receptor was isolated from a human donor with alopecia areata. This material consisted of CD4+ T cells sorted from blood, taken at week 4, from a patient treated with tofacitinib. The CDR3 DNA reads TGTGCCAGCAGCGCAGACAGGGGGCATTTGAACACTGAAGCTTTCTTT. Protein: CASSADRGHLNTEAFF.